The 2 T cell receptor beta chains below all came from one sample that was sequenced in a study of T cell responses to AZD1222 COVID-19 vaccine. Using immunoSEQ multiplex PCR, the repertoire was profiled, and TCRdb retains in-frame clones only, with some absent. The table has around 130,000 clones, roughly 86% seen once. This specimen consisted of peripheral blood, obtained on day 0 of AZD1222 vaccination. All receptors come from an adult in good health.

V is TRBV9 and J is TRBJ2-7; 7 bases map to TRBD2. Germline CDR1 and CDR2: SGDLS and YYNGEE. CDR3 length equals 13 residues. Unmatched junction bases numbered 2, after V lost 3 bases and J lost 2 bases. Here the CDR3 DNA reads TGTGCCAGCAGCGCTGGGGGGGCCTACGAGCAGTACTTC. Translation: CASSAGGAYEQYF.

The chain uses TRBV11-2 and TRBJ2-5, with 8 bases that match TRBD2. The CDR3 covers 15 residues. The V segment lost 1 base and the J segment 1 base; nucleotides outside the gene matches: 2. The germline V gene encodes CDR1 SGHAT and CDR2 FQNNGV. Here the CDR3 reads CASSLVGGVQETQYF. CDR3 in DNA: TGTGCCAGCAGCTTAGTCGGGGGGGTCCAAGAGACCCAGTACTTC.